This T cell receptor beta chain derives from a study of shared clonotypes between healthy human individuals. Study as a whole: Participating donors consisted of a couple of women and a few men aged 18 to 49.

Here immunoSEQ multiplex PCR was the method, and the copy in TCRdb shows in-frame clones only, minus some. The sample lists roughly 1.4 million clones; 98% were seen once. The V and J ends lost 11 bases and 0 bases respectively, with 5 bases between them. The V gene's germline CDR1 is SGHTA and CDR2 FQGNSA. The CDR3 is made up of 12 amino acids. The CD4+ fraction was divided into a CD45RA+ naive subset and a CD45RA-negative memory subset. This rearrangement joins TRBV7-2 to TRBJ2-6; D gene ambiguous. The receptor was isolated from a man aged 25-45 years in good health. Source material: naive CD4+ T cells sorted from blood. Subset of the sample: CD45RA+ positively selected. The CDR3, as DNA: TGTGCCCTAGACTCTGGGGCCAACGTCCTGACTTTC. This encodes CALDSGANVLTF.